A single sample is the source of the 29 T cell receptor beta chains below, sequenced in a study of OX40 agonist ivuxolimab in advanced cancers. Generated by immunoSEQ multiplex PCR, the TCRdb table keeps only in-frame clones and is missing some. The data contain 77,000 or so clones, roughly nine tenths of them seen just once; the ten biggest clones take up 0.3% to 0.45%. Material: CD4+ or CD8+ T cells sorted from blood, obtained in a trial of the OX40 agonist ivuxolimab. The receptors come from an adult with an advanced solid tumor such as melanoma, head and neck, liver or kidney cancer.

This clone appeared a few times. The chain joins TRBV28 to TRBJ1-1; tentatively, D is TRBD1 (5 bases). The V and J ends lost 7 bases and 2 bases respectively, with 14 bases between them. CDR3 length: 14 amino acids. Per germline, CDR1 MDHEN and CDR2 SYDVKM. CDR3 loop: CASNEDTINTEAFF. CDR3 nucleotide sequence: TGTGCCAGCAATGAGGACACAATTAACACTGAAGCTTTCTTT.

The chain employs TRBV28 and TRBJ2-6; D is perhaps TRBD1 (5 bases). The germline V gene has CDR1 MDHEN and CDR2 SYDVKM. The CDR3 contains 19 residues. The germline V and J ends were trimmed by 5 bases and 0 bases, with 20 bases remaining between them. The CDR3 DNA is TGTGCCAGCAGTCCCAGCGTTGGGGCAGGATCCTCTGGGGCCAACGTCCTGACTTTC. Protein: CASSPSVGAGSSGANVLTF.

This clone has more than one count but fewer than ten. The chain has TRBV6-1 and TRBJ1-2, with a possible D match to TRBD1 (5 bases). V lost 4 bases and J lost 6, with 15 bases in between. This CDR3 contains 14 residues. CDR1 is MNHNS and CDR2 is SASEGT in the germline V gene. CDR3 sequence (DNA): TGTGCCAGCAGTGGGGGGGATTCTTTTCATGGCTACACCTTC. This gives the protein CASSGGDSFHGYTF.

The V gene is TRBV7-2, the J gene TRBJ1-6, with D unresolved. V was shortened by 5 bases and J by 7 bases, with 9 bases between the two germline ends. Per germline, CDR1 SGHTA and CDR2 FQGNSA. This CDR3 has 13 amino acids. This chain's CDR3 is CASSPGVNSPLHF. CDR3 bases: TGTGCCAGCAGCCCCGGGGTCAATTCACCCCTCCACTTT.

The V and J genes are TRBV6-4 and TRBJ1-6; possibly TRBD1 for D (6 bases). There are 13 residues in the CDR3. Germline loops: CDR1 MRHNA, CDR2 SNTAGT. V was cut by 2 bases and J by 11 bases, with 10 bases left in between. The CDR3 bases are TGTGCCAGCAGTGACACAGGGTTGACACCCCTCCACTTT. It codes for CASSDTGLTPLHF.

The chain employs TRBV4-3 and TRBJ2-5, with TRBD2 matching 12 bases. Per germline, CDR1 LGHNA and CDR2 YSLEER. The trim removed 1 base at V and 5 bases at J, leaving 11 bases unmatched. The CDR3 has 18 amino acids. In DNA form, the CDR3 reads TGCGCCAGCAGCCAAGCAGGACTAGCGGGGCTTGGGGACGAGACCCAGTACTTC. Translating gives CASSQAGLAGLGDETQYF.

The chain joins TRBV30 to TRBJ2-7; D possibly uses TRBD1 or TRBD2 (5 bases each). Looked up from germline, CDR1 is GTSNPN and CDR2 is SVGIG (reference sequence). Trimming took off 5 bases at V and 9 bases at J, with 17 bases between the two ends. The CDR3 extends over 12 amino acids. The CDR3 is CAWWDGTRGQYF. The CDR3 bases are TGTGCCTGGTGGGACGGTACAAGGGGGCAGTACTTC.

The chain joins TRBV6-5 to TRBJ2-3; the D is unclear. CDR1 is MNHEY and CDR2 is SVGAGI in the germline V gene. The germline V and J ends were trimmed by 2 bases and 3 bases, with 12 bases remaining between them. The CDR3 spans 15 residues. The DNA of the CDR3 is TGTGCCAGCAGTTACCAGCCGCACAGTACAGATACGCAGTATTTT. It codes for CASSYQPHSTDTQYF.

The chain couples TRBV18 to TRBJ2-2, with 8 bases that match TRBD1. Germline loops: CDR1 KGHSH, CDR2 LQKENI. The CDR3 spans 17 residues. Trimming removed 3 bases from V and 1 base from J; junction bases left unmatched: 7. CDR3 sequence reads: CASSPQAGTGNTGELFF. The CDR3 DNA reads TGTGCCAGCTCACCCCAGGCGGGGACAGGGAACACCGGGGAGCTGTTTTTT.

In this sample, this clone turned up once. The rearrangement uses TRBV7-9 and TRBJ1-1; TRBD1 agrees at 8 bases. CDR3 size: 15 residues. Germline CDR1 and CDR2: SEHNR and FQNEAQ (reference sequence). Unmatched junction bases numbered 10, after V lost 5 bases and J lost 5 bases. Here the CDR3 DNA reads TGTGCCAGCAGCGCCTTGACAGGGGCCGGTACTGAAGCTTTCTTT. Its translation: CASSALTGAGTEAFF.

The CDR3 sequence: CAWTSGVNTGELFF. For the CDR3, the DNA is TGTGCCTGGACTAGCGGGGTGAACACCGGGGAGCTGTTTTTT. This rearrangement joins TRBV30 to TRBJ2-2; TRBD2 matches 9 bases. Trimming removed 4 bases from V and 1 base from J; junction bases left unmatched: 1. Germline-derived CDR1 and CDR2 are GTSNPN and SVGIG (reference sequence). The CDR3 is 14 amino acids.

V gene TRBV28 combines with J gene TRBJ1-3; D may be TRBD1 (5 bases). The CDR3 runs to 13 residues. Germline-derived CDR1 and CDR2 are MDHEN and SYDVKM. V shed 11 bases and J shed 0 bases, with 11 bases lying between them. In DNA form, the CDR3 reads TGTGCCGGGTTGGGGGGCTCTGGAAACACCATATATTTT. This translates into CAGLGGSGNTIYF.

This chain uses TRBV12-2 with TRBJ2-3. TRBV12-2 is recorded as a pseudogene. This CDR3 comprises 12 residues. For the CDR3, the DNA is TGTGCAAGTCGCTCAACCACAGATACGCAGTATTTT. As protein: CASRSTTDTQYF.

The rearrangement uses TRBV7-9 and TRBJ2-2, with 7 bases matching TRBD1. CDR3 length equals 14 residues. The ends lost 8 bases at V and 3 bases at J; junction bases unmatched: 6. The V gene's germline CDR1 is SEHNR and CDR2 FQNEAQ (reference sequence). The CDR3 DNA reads TGTGCCAGCGGGCGACAGGGAGACACCGGGGAGCTGTTTTTT. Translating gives CASGRQGDTGELFF.

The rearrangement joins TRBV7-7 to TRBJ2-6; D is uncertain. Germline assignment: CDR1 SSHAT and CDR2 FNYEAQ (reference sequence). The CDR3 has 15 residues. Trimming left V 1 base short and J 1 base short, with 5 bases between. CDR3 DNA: TGTGCCAGCAGCTTAGAAGGGTCTGGGGCCAACGTCCTGACTTTC. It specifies CASSLEGSGANVLTF.

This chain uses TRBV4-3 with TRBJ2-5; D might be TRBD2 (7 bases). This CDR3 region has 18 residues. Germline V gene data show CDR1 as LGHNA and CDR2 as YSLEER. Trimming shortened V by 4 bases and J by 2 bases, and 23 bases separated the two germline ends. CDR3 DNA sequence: TGCGCCAGCAGCCCGGCGCTCTTGGGGGGGAGGGGGCAAGAGACCCAGTACTTC. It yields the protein CASSPALLGGRGQETQYF.

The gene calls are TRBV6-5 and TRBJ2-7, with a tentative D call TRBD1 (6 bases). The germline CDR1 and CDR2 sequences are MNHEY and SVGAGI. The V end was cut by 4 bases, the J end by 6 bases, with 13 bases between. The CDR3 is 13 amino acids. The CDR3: CASSSPDSSEQYF. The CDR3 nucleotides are TGTGCCAGCAGTTCCCCGGACAGTTCCGAGCAGTACTTC.

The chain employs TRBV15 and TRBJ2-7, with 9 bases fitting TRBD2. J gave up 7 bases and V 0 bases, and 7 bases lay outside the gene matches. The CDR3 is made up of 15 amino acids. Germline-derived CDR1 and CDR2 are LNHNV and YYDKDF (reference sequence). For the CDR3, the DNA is TGTGCCACCAGCAGAGATAAAGCGGGAGGTAGAGAGCAGTACTTC. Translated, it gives CATSRDKAGGREQYF.

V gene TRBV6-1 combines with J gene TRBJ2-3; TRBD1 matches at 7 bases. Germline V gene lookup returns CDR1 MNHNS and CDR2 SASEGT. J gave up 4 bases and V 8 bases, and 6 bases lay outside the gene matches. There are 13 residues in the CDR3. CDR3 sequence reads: CASLQGSPDTQYF. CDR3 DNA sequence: TGTGCCAGCCTACAGGGGTCCCCAGATACGCAGTATTTT.

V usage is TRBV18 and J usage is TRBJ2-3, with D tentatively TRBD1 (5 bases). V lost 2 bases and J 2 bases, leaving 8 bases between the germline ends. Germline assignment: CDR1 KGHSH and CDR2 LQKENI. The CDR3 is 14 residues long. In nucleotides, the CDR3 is TGTGCCAGCTCACCAGGACAAAACACAGATACGCAGTATTTT. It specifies CASSPGQNTDTQYF. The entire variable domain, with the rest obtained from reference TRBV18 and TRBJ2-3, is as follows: NAGVMQNPRHLVRRRGQEARLRCSPMKGHSHVYWYRQLPEEGLKFMVYLQKENIIDESGMPKERFSAEFPKEGPSILRIQQVVRGDSAAYFCASSPGQNTDTQYFGPGTRLTVL.

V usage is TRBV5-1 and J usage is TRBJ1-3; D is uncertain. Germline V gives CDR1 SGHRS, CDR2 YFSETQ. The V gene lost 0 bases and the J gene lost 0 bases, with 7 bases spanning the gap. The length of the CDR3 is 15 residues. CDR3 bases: TGCGCCAGCAGCTTGGACCCAAGCTCTGGAAACACCATATATTTT. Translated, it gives CASSLDPSSGNTIYF.

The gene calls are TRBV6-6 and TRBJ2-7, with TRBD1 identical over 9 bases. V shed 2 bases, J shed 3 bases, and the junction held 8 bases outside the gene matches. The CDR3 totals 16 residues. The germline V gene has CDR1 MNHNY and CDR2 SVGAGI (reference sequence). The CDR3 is CASSYGTGGSLYEQYF. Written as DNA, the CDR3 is TGTGCCAGCAGTTACGGAACAGGGGGCAGCCTCTACGAGCAGTACTTC.

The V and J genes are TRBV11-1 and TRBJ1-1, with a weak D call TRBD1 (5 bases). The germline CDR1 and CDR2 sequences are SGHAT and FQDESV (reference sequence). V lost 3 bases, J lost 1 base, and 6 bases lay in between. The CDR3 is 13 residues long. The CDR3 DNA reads TGTGCCAGCAGCTTTGGGGCGAACACTGAAGCTTTCTTT. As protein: CASSFGANTEAFF.

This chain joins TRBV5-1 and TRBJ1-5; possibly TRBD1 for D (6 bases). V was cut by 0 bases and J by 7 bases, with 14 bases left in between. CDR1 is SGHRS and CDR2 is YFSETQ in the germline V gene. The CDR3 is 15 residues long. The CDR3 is CASSLEPQGTQPQHF. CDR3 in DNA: TGCGCCAGCAGCTTGGAGCCGCAGGGGACCCAGCCCCAGCATTTT.

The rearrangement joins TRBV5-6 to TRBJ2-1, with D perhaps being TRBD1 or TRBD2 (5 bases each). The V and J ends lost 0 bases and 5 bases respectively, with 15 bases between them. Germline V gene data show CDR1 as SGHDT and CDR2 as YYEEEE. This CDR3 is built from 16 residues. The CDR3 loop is CASSLVSGTANNEQFF. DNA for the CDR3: TGTGCCAGCAGCTTGGTTTCGGGGACGGCAAACAATGAGCAGTTCTTC.

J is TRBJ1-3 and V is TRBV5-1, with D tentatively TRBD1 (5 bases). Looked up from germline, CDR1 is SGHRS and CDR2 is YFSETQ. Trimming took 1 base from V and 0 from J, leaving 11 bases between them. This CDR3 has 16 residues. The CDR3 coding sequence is TGCGCCAGCAGCTTGTCGGGGGTAGACTCTGGAAACACCATATATTTT. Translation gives CASSLSGVDSGNTIYF. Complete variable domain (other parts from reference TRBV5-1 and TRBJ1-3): KAGVTQTPRYLIKTRGQQVTLSCSPISGHRSVSWYQQTPGQGLQFLFEYFSETQRNKGNFPGRFSGRQFSNSRSEMNVSTLELGDSALYLCASSLSGVDSGNTIYFGEGSWLTVV.

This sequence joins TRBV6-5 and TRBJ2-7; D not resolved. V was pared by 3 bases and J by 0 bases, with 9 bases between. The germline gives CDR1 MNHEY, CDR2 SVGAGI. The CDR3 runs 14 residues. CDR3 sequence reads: CASSYLYNSYEQYF. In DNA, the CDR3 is TGTGCCAGCAGTTATCTGTACAACTCCTACGAGCAGTACTTC.

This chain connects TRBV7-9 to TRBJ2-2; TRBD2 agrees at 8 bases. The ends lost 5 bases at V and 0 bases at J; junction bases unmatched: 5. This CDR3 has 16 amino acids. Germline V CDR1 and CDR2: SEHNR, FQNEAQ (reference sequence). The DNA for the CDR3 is TGTGCCAGCAGCCCGGGGGGGACTACGAACACCGGGGAGCTGTTTTTT. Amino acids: CASSPGGTTNTGELFF.

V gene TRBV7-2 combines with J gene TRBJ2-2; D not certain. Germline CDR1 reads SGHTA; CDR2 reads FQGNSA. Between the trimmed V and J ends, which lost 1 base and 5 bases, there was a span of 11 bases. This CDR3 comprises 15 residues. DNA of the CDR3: TGTGCCAGCAGCTTAGGGTTTGCTGGTACCGGGGAGCTGTTTTTT. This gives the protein CASSLGFAGTGELFF.